A single sample is the source of the 17 T cell receptor beta chains below, sequenced in a study of cytomegalovirus exposure and HLA in healthy donors. The PCR used 60 Vbeta and 13 Jbeta primers. Sequenced by immunoSEQ multiplex PCR; TCRdb stores in-frame clones only, minus some. The sample records 90,000 to 150,000 clones, over 60% being singletons. Material: PBMCs. The receptors shown here come from a man between 18 and 29 years old in good health and CMV-seropositive.

The chain links TRBV27 to TRBJ1-6, with D unclear. Trimming removed 7 bases from V and 7 bases from J, with 14 bases in between. Germline lookup yields CDR1 MNHEY and CDR2 SMNVEV (reference sequence). The CDR3 totals 14 residues. CDR3 in DNA: TGTGCCAGCACCTTTCGGGGAGGGAATTCACCCCTCCACTTT. The encoded protein is CASTFRGGNSPLHF.

Note on this clone: The junction departs from germline at one end; a sequencing error may be responsible. The chain employs TRBV4-1 and TRBJ1-4; no reliable D call. The CDR3 has 12 residues. The germline V gene encodes CDR1 MGHRA and CDR2 YSYEKL. CDR3 sequence reads: CASSQSNEKLFF. In nucleotides, the CDR3 is TGTGCCAGCAGCCAGTCGAATGAAAAACTGTTTTTT.

The chain combines TRBV19 with TRBJ2-1, with 8 positions matching TRBD2. Germline CDR1 and CDR2: LNHDA and SQIVND (reference sequence). Trimming at V came to 4 bases and at J to 6 bases, leaving 14 bases not matched to a gene. The CDR3 consists of 17 residues. The CDR3 region has the DNA TGTGCCAGTAGTAGGCTAGCGGGCCTTAGATTCATCAATGAGCAGTTCTTC. It encodes CASSRLAGLRFINEQFF. Full variable domain (outside the CDR3, taken from reference TRBV19 and TRBJ2-1): DGGITQSPKYLFRKEGQNVTLSCEQNLNHDAMYWYRQDPGQGLRLIYYSQIVNDFQKGDIAEGYSVSREKKESFPLTVTSAQKNPTAFYLCASSRLAGLRFINEQFFGPGTRLTVL.

V usage is TRBV30 and J usage is TRBJ1-2, with 8 bases identical to TRBD1. CDR1 GTSNPN and CDR2 SVGIG come from the germline V gene (reference sequence). The CDR3 contains 15 residues. Trimming removed 2 bases from V and 4 bases from J; junction bases left unmatched: 9. The CDR3 spells CAWSLGQGATYGYTF. CDR3 nucleotides: TGTGCCTGGAGTCTGGGGCAGGGGGCGACCTATGGCTACACCTTC. Full variable domain (rest looked up from reference TRBV30 and TRBJ1-2): SQTIHQWPATLVQPVGSPLSLECTVEGTSNPNLYWYRQAAGRGLQLLFYSVGIGQISSEVPQNLSASRPQDRQFILSSKKLLLSDSGFYLCAWSLGQGATYGYTFGSGTRLTVV.

This clone was observed a single time. This sequence joins TRBV5-1 and TRBJ1-6, with 8 bases fitting TRBD1. Trimming removed 1 base from V and 9 bases from J; junction bases left unmatched: 6. CDR1 is SGHRS and CDR2 is YFSETQ in the germline V gene. This CDR3 is 15 amino acids long. CDR3 sequence (DNA): TGCGCCAGCAGCTTGCTCACAGGGGGGGGTTCACCCCTCCACTTT. This gives the protein CASSLLTGGGSPLHF.

This clone was counted between two and nine times. The chain joins TRBV7-8 to TRBJ2-1; D is unclear. V shed 4 bases and J shed 7 bases, with 11 bases lying between them. This CDR3 spans 13 amino acids. Germline CDR1 reads SGHVS; CDR2 reads FQNEAQ. The CDR3 nucleotides read TGTGCCAGCAGCTCCCTAGAATGGAATGAGCAGTTCTTC. It specifies CASSSLEWNEQFF.

CDR3 nucleotides: TGTGCCAGCAGTTTAGTAGGGGAAACCGCCACAGATACGCAGTATTTT. Its translation is CASSLVGETATDTQYF. This chain links TRBV28 with TRBJ2-3; possible D gene TRBD1, 5 bases. Trimming took 2 bases from V and 2 from J, leaving 14 bases between them. Germline values: CDR1 MDHEN, CDR2 SYDVKM. There are 16 residues in the CDR3. The complete variable domain, with remaining parts taken from reference TRBV28 and TRBJ2-3, reads DVKVTQSSRYLVKRTGEKVFLECVQDMDHENMFWYRQDPGLGLRLIYFSYDVKMKEKGDIPEGYSVSREKKERFSLILESASTNQTSMYLCASSLVGETATDTQYFGPGTRLTVL.

The V gene is TRBV25-1, the J gene TRBJ1-1; D gene ambiguous. The CDR3 covers 16 residues. Germline V gene data show CDR1 as MGHDK and CDR2 as SYGVNS. With 3 bases removed from V and 0 bases from J, the gap between germline ends came to 14 bases. The CDR3 DNA sequence: TGTGCCAGCAGTGACCACCCGGCAGGAATGAACACTGAAGCTTTCTTT. Its protein product is CASSDHPAGMNTEAFF.

The rearrangement uses TRBV2 and TRBJ1-5; D is possibly TRBD1 (5 bases). The CDR3 sequence is 16 residues long. V shed 3 bases and J shed 4 bases, with 16 bases lying between them. The V gene's germline CDR1 is SNHLY and CDR2 FYNNEI. The CDR3: CASSDTVGQGNQPQHF. The CDR3 DNA is TGTGCCAGCAGTGATACGGTAGGGCAGGGAAATCAGCCCCAGCATTTT.

The V gene is TRBV30, the J gene TRBJ2-1; 12 nucleotides match TRBD2. This CDR3 comprises 16 residues. CDR1 and CDR2 from the germline V gene are GTSNPN and SVGIG (reference sequence). This chain's CDR3 is CAQATTGTSGFEEQFF. CDR3 DNA: TGTGCTCAAGCCACAACCGGGACTAGCGGGTTCGAAGAGCAGTTCTTC.

The chain uses TRBV6-6 and TRBJ1-4, with D unresolved. Between the trimmed V and J ends, which lost 5 bases and 0 bases, there was a span of 10 bases. This CDR3 spans 15 amino acids. Germline V gene lookup returns CDR1 MNHNY and CDR2 SVGAGI (reference sequence). DNA of the CDR3: TGTGCCAGCAGTAGCTACCCCGCAACTAATGAAAAACTGTTTTTT. This translates into CASSSYPATNEKLFF.

The chain couples TRBV6-5 to TRBJ1-4; a possible D gene is TRBD1 (6 bases). The V end was cut by 8 bases, the J end by 8 bases, with 15 bases between. The germline V gene encodes CDR1 MNHEY and CDR2 SVGAGI. This CDR3 region has 13 residues. This CDR3 reads CASGYREWEKLFF. The DNA for the CDR3 is TGTGCCAGCGGCTACAGGGAGTGGGAAAAACTGTTTTTT.

V gene TRBV4-2 combines with J gene TRBJ2-3; perhaps TRBD2 as D (5 bases). This CDR3 has 16 residues. Germline CDR1 is LGHNA and CDR2 is YNFKEQ. Trimming cost V 2 bases and J 3 bases, with 15 bases left between them. CDR3 amino acids: CASSQTTTRRTDTQYF. The CDR3 region has the DNA TGTGCCAGCAGCCAAACGACAACTAGGAGGACAGATACGCAGTATTTT.

This sequence joins TRBV5-6 and TRBJ1-2; TRBD1 is a possible D gene (5 bases). The germline gives CDR1 SGHDT, CDR2 YYEEEE. Trimming took 4 bases from V and 2 from J, leaving 12 bases between them. The CDR3 runs to 14 residues. CDR3 nucleotides: TGTGCCAGCAGCGACGCAGGGTCGAACTATGGCTACACCTTC. It codes for CASSDAGSNYGYTF.

This clone was detected only a few times. The chain recombines TRBV27 with TRBJ2-7; perhaps TRBD2 as D (6 bases). V was trimmed by 1 base and J by 1 base, leaving 8 bases between them. The CDR3 runs to 14 residues. Germline V gene data show CDR1 as MNHEY and CDR2 as SMNVEV (reference sequence). Here the CDR3 reads CASSLWAGSYEQYF. The CDR3 coding sequence is TGTGCCAGCAGTTTATGGGCGGGGTCCTACGAGCAGTACTTC.

This clone has more than one count but fewer than ten. The V call is TRBV10-1, the J call TRBJ2-2; tentative D call: TRBD1 (5 bases). CDR1 is WNHNN, CDR2 SYGVQD, per germline (reference sequence). The ends were cut back, 0 bases at V and 1 base at J, with 27 bases in the middle. The CDR3 sequence is 22 residues long. The CDR3 DNA reads as TGCGCCAGCAGTGAGTCCCCAACCCCCCAGGGTATCATGTTCGGGAACACCGGGGAGCTGTTTTTT. It translates to CASSESPTPQGIMFGNTGELFF.

The V gene is TRBV7-9, the J gene TRBJ2-1, with D perhaps TRBD2 (6 bases). From germline, CDR1 is SEHNR and CDR2 FQNEAQ (reference sequence). With 2 bases removed from V and 6 bases from J, the gap between germline ends came to 14 bases. CDR3 length: 15 residues. CDR3 in amino acids: CASSLRDSPLNEQFF. CDR3 nucleotide sequence: TGTGCCAGCAGCTTACGGGACTCTCCTCTCAATGAGCAGTTCTTC.